This TCR beta chain was profiled in a study of T cells after yellow fever vaccination (dated by TCRdb to between 2017 and 2020). As for the study more broadly: The SMART-Seq v4 Ultra Low Input RNA kit was used to prepare libraries from fractions with low cell numbers. To follow T-cell clones before and after both primary and booster YFV17D yellow fever vaccination, bulk TCR alpha and beta repertoires underwent longitudinal sequencing. Bulk PBMC replicates and cell subsets were isolated from blood drawn at multiple timepoints before and after both primary and secondary immunization. Two healthy male donors, one aged 18 to 29 and one aged 30 to 39 years, were included in the cohort.

Including the terminal cysteine and phenylalanine, the CDR3 comprises 15 residues. Just the 45-base CDR3 DNA is kept, in frame starting at base 1. CDR1 and CDR2 are read off the germline V gene as MDHEN and SYDVKM. Here V drops 6 bases and J drops 5 bases, and the junction holds 5 bases not matched to any gene. This clonotype was counted at least ten times. Its target antigen remains unknown. Per-base quality was not reported, and no clone a single base away is much larger than it. Points the paper makes about the study in general: Most clones expanded after primary vaccination were re-detected after the booster (about 95% of CD4 and about nine tenths of CD8), suggesting broad memory maintenance. Compared with the primary T-cell response, the secondary T-cell response was weaker but faster, peaking on day 5 rather than day 15. Because only two donors were included in the study, the extent to which the findings can be generalized is limited. A small fraction of clonotypes appeared in both the CD4 and CD8 compartments, likely as a result of convergent recombination. Because abundant contaminating clonotypes from the bulk population could be contained in FACS-sorted repertoires, computational filtering was required.

TCR cDNA was synthesized by 5'RACE template switching, which introduced a universal primer site and unique molecular identifiers. Priming of cDNA synthesis was performed from both the TCR alpha and TCR beta constant segments. Library amplification involved two PCR steps, and the second step added sample barcodes and sequencing adapters. Sequencing of libraries was done on Illumina HiSeq 2500 (2x100 bp) or NovaSeq (2x150 bp). In the original analysis: Demultiplexing of reads and collapsing into UMI consensus sequences were performed with MIGEC, and V(D)J alignment was carried out with MiXCR. Vaccine-responding clonotypes were identified with edgeR using replicate PBMC samples, with FDR below 0.01 and a log2 fold change above 5 up to day 15 being required. Bulk clonotypes were assigned CD4 or CD8 identity according to which sequenced CD4 or CD8 repertoire held them at higher abundance. TCRdb reran the public reads through fastp at Q25 and MiXCR, keeping productive beta chains. Under each unique CDR3 protein, matching rows form one entry showing the most common genes and DNA. These V and J calls are TCRdb output, not the study's own analysis. In all, the sample holds 200,000 or so distinct CDR3 sequences, and around 6.7% of those were seen once. Of the sample, more than 1% falls within the top ten clones.

Reading the label with the study, this specimen's treatment or condition is: live attenuated yellow fever vaccine strain. A standard Ficoll-Paque protocol was used to isolate PBMCs from peripheral blood. Dynabeads CD4 and CD8 positive selection kits were used to isolate CD4 and CD8 T-cell fractions. TriZol was used to extract RNA from bulk PBMCs, CD4 and CD8 fractions, and dextramer-positive and dextramer-negative fractions. Sequences were derived from CD4+ T cells sorted from PBMCs, sampled on the day of the yellow fever booster vaccination. The sequence was obtained from a man younger than 45 who received the YFV17D yellow fever vaccine. Rearrangement joined TRBV28 to TRBJ2-2; 11 bases in the junction line up with TRBD2. The DNA sequence follows: TGTGCCAGCAGCTACCGACTAGCGGGAACCGGGGAGCTGTTTTTT. Its protein product is CASSYRLAGTGELFF.